This is a list of T cell receptor beta chains from one sample in a study of OX40 agonist ivuxolimab in advanced cancers. The table came from immunoSEQ multiplex PCR; TCRdb's copy has only in-frame clones and leaves some out. The sample has about 9,000 clones, around 80% seen once. The specimen was CD4+ or CD8+ T cells sorted from blood, collected in a trial of the OX40 agonist ivuxolimab. These receptors all stem from an adult with an advanced solid tumor such as melanoma, head and neck, liver or kidney cancer. The CDR3 runs from the conserved cysteine through the conserved F or W. Each record gives: J gene, D gene, clone size, CDR3 length, V gene, CDR3 protein, CDR3 DNA. A D gene is named only where the DNA matches it firmly. Clone size, where shown, is once, few, many, or a class for clones that have expanded.

TRBJ2-5 | NA | NA | 13 | TRBV7-9 | CASVHPQRQTQYF | TGTGCCAGCGTTCATCCCCAAAGACAGACCCAGTACTTC
TRBJ2-5 | TRBD2 | NA | 16 | TRBV10-3 | CAISERSGEDQETQYF | TGTGCCATCAGTGAAAGAAGCGGGGAGGACCAAGAGACCCAGTACTTC
TRBJ2-7 | TRBD1 | NA | 15 | TRBV25-1 | CASSGTGGFTYEQYF | TGTGCCAGCAGTGGCACAGGGGGCTTCACCTACGAGCAGTACTTC
TRBJ1-6 | NA | NA | 14 | TRBV2 | CASSEEGGNSPLHF | TGTGCCAGCAGTGAGGAAGGTGGGAATTCACCCCTCCACTTT
TRBJ1-5 | NA | NA | 13 | TRBV6-5 | CASSYDRTQPQHF | TGTGCCAGCAGTTACGACAGAACTCAGCCCCAGCATTTT
TRBJ2-6 | NA | NA | 17 | TRBV4-3 | CASSQEDSTSGANVLTF | TGCGCCAGCAGCCAAGAAGACAGTACTTCTGGGGCCAACGTCCTGACTTTC
TRBJ1-4 | NA | few | 16 | TRBV7-9 | CASSDSGTDDNEKLFF | TGTGCCAGCAGCGACTCCGGGACGGACGACAATGAAAAACTGTTTTTT
TRBJ1-5 | TRBD1 | NA | 15 | TRBV9 | CASSETGADNQPQHF | TGTGCCAGCAGCGAAACAGGGGCCGACAATCAGCCCCAGCATTTT
TRBJ1-4 | TRBD1 | NA | 16 | TRBV7-9 | CASSSSGQELNEKLFF | TGTGCCAGCAGCTCCTCAGGACAGGAGCTTAATGAAAAACTGTTTTTT
TRBJ2-7 | NA | NA | 13 | TRBV27 | CASSSINFYEQYF | TGTGCCAGCAGTTCTATAAACTTCTACGAGCAGTACTTC
TRBJ1-1 | NA | NA | 14 | TRBV4-3 | CASSQQGGVTEAFF | TGCGCCAGCAGCCAACAGGGTGGCGTCACTGAAGCTTTCTTT
TRBJ1-2 | NA | NA | 13 | TRBV7-7 | CASSQESNYGYTF | TGCGCCAGCAGCCAAGAATCTAACTATGGCTACACCTTC
TRBJ2-1 | TRBD2 | NA | 15 | TRBV9 | CASSPPSGDYNEQFF | TGTGCCAGCAGCCCCCCTAGCGGGGACTACAATGAGCAGTTCTTC
TRBJ1-1 | NA | medium-sized | 11 | TRBV20-1 | CSAHTGLGAFF | TGCAGTGCCCATACAGGGTTGGGAGCTTTCTTT
TRBJ1-2 | TRBD1 | NA | 18 | TRBV25-1 | CASSEFFPTRQGVDGYTF | TGTGCCAGCAGTGAATTCTTTCCAACTAGACAGGGTGTCGATGGCTACACCTTC
TRBJ2-5 | NA | NA | 12 | TRBV9 | CASSGRGETQYF | TGTGCCAGCAGTGGGAGAGGAGAGACCCAGTACTTC
TRBJ2-3 | NA | NA | 13 | TRBV12-5 | CASAEGWPDTQYF | TGTGCTAGCGCCGAGGGGTGGCCAGATACGCAGTATTTT
TRBJ1-2 | TRBD1 | NA | 16 | TRBV7-9 | CASSLAHVDRADGYTF | TGTGCCAGCAGCTTAGCGCACGTCGACAGGGCGGATGGCTACACCTTC
TRBJ1-5 | NA | NA | 13 | TRBV9 | CASSKGILQPQHF | TGTGCCAGCAGCAAGGGGATTTTACAGCCCCAGCATTTT
TRBJ2-5 | TRBD2 | NA | 14 | TRBV6-5 | CASNPLGGQETQYF | TGTGCCAGCAATCCCCTCGGGGGGCAAGAGACCCAGTACTTC
TRBJ1-1 | NA | medium-sized | 16 | TRBV6-5 | CASSYPGREGGTEAFF | TGTGCCAGCAGTTACCCAGGGAGGGAGGGGGGGACTGAAGCTTTCTTT
TRBJ2-5 | TRBD2 | NA | 16 | TRBV13 | CASSLSLAGGWETQYF | TGTGCCAGCAGCTTATCGCTAGCGGGGGGCTGGGAGACCCAGTACTTC